This passage covers 18 T cell receptor beta chains from one sample sequenced in a study of blood T cell repertoires in COVID-19 (dated by TCRdb to 2019 to 2021). Libraries were constructed by the immunoSEQ multiplex PCR assay. Entries here come from immuneACCESS through TCRdb and include only in-frame sequences with V and J called. Some clones fail to appear in such tables; in the studies checked, an unresolved V gene covers under half of the shortfall, and the cause of the remainder is unknown. The sample profile shows tens of thousands of clones; almost 85% of them were found once. The ten largest clonotypes hold more than 8% of the sample. The sample taken for sequencing was peripheral blood. The receptors were sampled from a woman aged 80 or over with acute or convalescent COVID-19.

This clone showed up just once. This sequence joins TRBV3-1 (or the pseudogene TRBV3-2) and TRBJ1-3; TRBD1 is a possible D gene (6 bases). Trimming removed 1 base from V and 1 base from J, with 14 bases in between. This CDR3 contains 17 residues. Per the germline V gene, CDR1 is LGHDT and CDR2 is YNNKEL (reference sequence). For the CDR3, the DNA is TGTGCCAGCAGCCAAGTGCCAGGGACAACTTCTGGAAACACCATATATTTT. Translating it yields CASSQVPGTTSGNTIYF.

V gene TRBV11-3 combines with J gene TRBJ2-3, with D possibly matching TRBD2 (5 bases). V was cut by 3 bases and J by 0 bases, with 7 bases left in between. CDR3 length: 14 amino acids. Germline V CDR1 and CDR2: SGHNT, YENEEA. DNA for the CDR3: TGTGCCAGCAGCTTTACGGGGAGCACAGATACGCAGTATTTT. This sequence encodes CASSFTGSTDTQYF.

The chain joins TRBV21-1 to TRBJ2-1; the table's D gene call, TRBD2, was not cross checked with the DNA. TRBV21-1 represents a pseudogene. The CDR3 has 16 amino acids. CDR3 sequence reads: CPRTRTGVNSYNEQFF. The CDR3 DNA reads TGCCCCAGGACCAGGACCGGGGTAAACTCCTACAATGAGCAGTTCTTC.

This rearrangement joins TRBV6-4 to TRBJ2-1; 7 positions agree with TRBD1. J lost 9 bases, V lost 8 bases, and 7 bases had no gene match. Germline V gene data show CDR1 as MRHNA and CDR2 as SNTAGT. The CDR3 covers 12 residues. CDR3: CASGTGVGEQFF. The DNA of the CDR3 is TGTGCCAGCGGAACAGGGGTAGGTGAGCAGTTCTTC.

The V and J genes are TRBV18 and TRBJ2-5, with 10 bases identical to TRBD2. Germline V lookup: CDR1 KGHSH, CDR2 LQKENI. With 4 bases clipped from V and 4 bases from J, the junction kept 6 bases outside the gene matches. CDR3 length equals 15 residues. CDR3 protein: CASSRSGGPSETQYF. The CDR3 bases are TGTGCCAGCTCACGTAGCGGGGGGCCTTCAGAGACCCAGTACTTC. The whole variable domain, filled in from reference TRBV18 and TRBJ2-5, reads NAGVMQNPRHLVRRRGQEARLRCSPMKGHSHVYWYRQLPEEGLKFMVYLQKENIIDESGMPKERFSAEFPKEGPSILRIQQVVRGDSAAYFCASSRSGGPSETQYFGPGTRLLVL.

The V call is TRBV7-2, the J call TRBJ2-3, with 11 positions matching TRBD2. The V gene's germline CDR1 is SGHTA and CDR2 FQGNSA. The CDR3 length is 15 residues. V dropped 5 bases and J dropped 5; count of bases not matched to a gene: 6. The CDR3 protein is CASSLGGLAGDTQYF. CDR3 nucleotides: TGTGCCAGCAGCCTGGGAGGACTAGCGGGAGATACGCAGTATTTT.

This chain links TRBV5-4 with TRBJ2-1; D perhaps matches TRBD1 (7 bases). Germline V lookup: CDR1 SGHNT, CDR2 YYREEE (reference sequence). Trimming cost V 0 bases and J 6 bases, with 13 bases left between them. This CDR3 has 15 residues. CDR3 nucleotide sequence: TGTGCCAGCAGCTTGGTTGGCAGGGGGGCCAATGAGCAGTTCTTC. Amino acid sequence: CASSLVGRGANEQFF.

V gene TRBV7-9 combines with J gene TRBJ2-5; 11 positions agree with TRBD2. CDR1 and CDR2 (germline): SEHNR, FQNEAQ (reference sequence). The V and J ends lost 4 bases and 5 bases, in that order; junction bases with no gene match: 3. There are 14 residues in the CDR3. The CDR3 loop reads CASSSSSGGETQYF. The CDR3 DNA is TGTGCCAGCAGCTCCTCTAGCGGGGGGGAGACCCAGTACTTC.

This chain joins TRBV27 and TRBJ2-4; possibly TRBD1 for D (5 bases). Germline V gene data show CDR1 as MNHEY and CDR2 as SMNVEV (reference sequence). V was cut by 2 bases and J by 5 bases, with 10 bases left in between. This CDR3 contains 14 residues. This chain's CDR3 is CASSLRGAENIQYF. CDR3 DNA sequence: TGTGCCAGCAGTTTAAGGGGCGCGGAAAACATTCAGTACTTC.

This rearrangement joins TRBV4-1 to TRBJ2-7, with 7 bases identical to TRBD2. This CDR3 is built from 16 residues. The germline V gene has CDR1 MGHRA and CDR2 YSYEKL. V dropped 1 base and J dropped 0; count of bases not matched to a gene: 6. In DNA, the CDR3 is TGCGCCAGCAGCCAAGGAGCTAGCGGATACTCCTACGAGCAGTACTTC. Protein: CASSQGASGYSYEQYF.

This clone occurred once. The V gene is TRBV2, the J gene TRBJ2-1, with 7 bases matching TRBD1. Germline CDR1 reads SNHLY; CDR2 reads FYNNEI. The CDR3 runs 14 residues. V dropped 5 bases and J dropped 7; count of bases not matched to a gene: 8. This CDR3 is CASSRGQVVNEQFF. The CDR3 DNA sequence: TGTGCCAGCAGTCGAGGACAGGTTGTGAATGAGCAGTTCTTC.

The rearrangement links TRBV7-9 to TRBJ1-5; D is uncertain. The CDR3 consists of 13 residues. Trimming removed 4 bases from V and 4 bases from J, with 8 bases in between. Germline V gene lookup returns CDR1 SEHNR and CDR2 FQNEAQ (reference sequence). CDR3 in DNA: TGTGCCAGCAGCTGGGAGGTTAATCAGCCCCAGCATTTT. Its protein product is CASSWEVNQPQHF.

The V gene is TRBV27, the J gene TRBJ2-7; the D gene is possibly TRBD1 (9 bases). Per the germline V gene, CDR1 is MNHEY and CDR2 is SMNVEV (reference sequence). This CDR3 is 19 amino acids long. Deletions cut 5 bases from V and 5 bases from J, with 31 bases between. CDR3 sequence: CASSPVRTGALSGSHEQYF. As DNA, the CDR3 is TGTGCCAGCAGTCCCGTGCGGACAGGGGCGCTGAGCGGGAGCCACGAGCAGTACTTC.

This sequence joins TRBV21-1 and TRBJ1-5; the table's D call, TRBD1, was not checked against the DNA. TRBV21-1 is labeled a pseudogene. CDR3 size: 15 residues. CDR3 nucleotides: TGTGCCAGCAGCAAGGAGAACAGGTACAATCAGCCCCAGCATTTT. Translating it yields CASSKENRYNQPQHF.

The chain links TRBV6-5 to TRBJ1-2; 9 positions agree with TRBD1. Per the germline V gene, CDR1 is MNHEY and CDR2 is SVGAGI. CDR3 length: 14 amino acids. The ends lost 7 bases at V and 7 bases at J; junction bases unmatched: 10. The CDR3 sequence: CASKYRDRVLGYTF. For the CDR3, the DNA is TGTGCCAGCAAATATCGGGACAGGGTTCTTGGCTACACCTTC.

The chain couples TRBV6-5 to TRBJ1-2, with 9 bases fitting TRBD1. CDR1 MNHEY and CDR2 SVGAGI come from the germline V gene. This CDR3 comprises 12 residues. V shed 6 bases, J shed 8 bases, and the junction held 4 bases outside the gene matches. In nucleotides, the CDR3 is TGTGCCAGCAGGCGGACAGGGGAAGGCTACACCTTC. The encoded protein is CASRRTGEGYTF.

This sequence joins TRBV2 and TRBJ2-1; the match to TRBD1 covers 8 bases. The germline V gene has CDR1 SNHLY and CDR2 FYNNEI. Losses at the gene ends were 9 bases for V and 9 bases for J; bases not matched to a gene: 13. The CDR3 length is 14 residues. The CDR3 sequence: CASRRGRSIPEQFF. The CDR3 DNA reads as TGTGCCAGTCGCAGGGGGCGTTCTATTCCTGAGCAGTTCTTC.

The chain combines TRBV3-1 (or the pseudogene TRBV3-2) with TRBJ1-1; tentatively, D is TRBD1 (5 bases). The V and J ends lost 0 bases and 7 bases respectively, with 9 bases between them. The CDR3 covers 13 residues. The V gene's germline CDR1 is LGHDT and CDR2 YNNKEL (reference sequence). CDR3 loop: CASSQDLGGEAFF. The CDR3, as DNA: TGTGCCAGCAGCCAAGATTTGGGGGGTGAAGCTTTCTTT.